The sequence of this T cell receptor beta chain was determined in a study of blood T cell repertoires in COVID-19. The CDR3 contains 15 residues. V lost 8 bases and J lost 0; bases outside the gene matches: 7. CDR1 LNHDA and CDR2 SQIVND come from the germline V gene (reference sequence). The data were produced by immunoSEQ multiplex PCR, yet TCRdb's version contains in-frame clones alone and is incomplete. The table records some 150,000 clones, about 85% of them present only once. This clonotype was obtained from a man aged 60-69 years with COVID-19, enrolled during active disease. Sequencing input: peripheral blood. The chain carries TRBV19 and TRBJ2-3, with 8 positions matching TRBD2. The CDR3 loop reads CASSIAGHSTDTQYF. CDR3 coding DNA: TGTGCCAGTTCTATAGCGGGACATAGCACAGATACGCAGTATTTT.